This TCR beta chain originates from a study of blood T cell repertoires in COVID-19. Original processing notes: The authors estimated nucleated cell counts from reference gene primer amplification. Only in-frame clones appear in the TCRdb table, and some are missing; sequencing was by immunoSEQ multiplex PCR. V and J calls plus clone size are reproduced from that table; the DNA served to infer D and trimming. The data show some 46,000 clones, with around 83% seen just once and 6.5% held by the top ten. Germline loops: CDR1 LNHDA, CDR2 SQIVND (reference sequence). Trimming shortened V by 6 bases and J by 15 bases, and 18 bases separated the two germline ends. The CDR3 sequence is 12 residues long.

The sequenced material came from peripheral blood. This TCR was sampled from a man aged 60-69 years with acute or convalescent COVID-19. V and J are TRBV19 and TRBJ2-1, with a tentative D call TRBD2 (5 bases). The CDR3 DNA is TGTGCCAGTAGCATAAGGTCCGGGATGGTGTTCTTC. Protein product: CASSIRSGMVFF.